This T cell receptor (beta chain) was sequenced for a study of early T cells in non-severe SARS-CoV-2 infection. Study-level information: RNA in bulk from unsorted whole blood was sequenced, and chains were unpaired.

Tagging with unique molecular identifiers was applied to individual cDNA molecules. A single record per CDR3 protein comes from TCRdb applying MiXCR to the 5' RACE reads. The profile shows just under 85,000 distinct CDR3 sequences, 8% to 13% of them singletons. This clonotype was counted ten times or more. Antigen: not known. V gave up 5 bases and J gave up 6 bases; unmatched junction bases: 10. The CDR3 spans 16 residues. From germline, CDR1 is LNHDA and CDR2 SQIVND (reference sequence). Overall study results and limits: The study's VDJdb matching favored anti-spike CD8 responses and missed private and CD4 specificities.

The clonotype was recovered from an adult who was a healthcare worker with PCR-confirmed SARS-CoV-2 infection or an uninfected control (not recorded which). The chain uses TRBV19 and TRBJ2-5, with 12 bases aligning to TRBD2. Specimen: whole blood, collected at baseline. This chain's CDR3 is CASSQWTSGAAKTQYF. CDR3 nucleotide sequence: TGTGCCAGTAGTCAATGGACTAGCGGGGCCGCGAAGACCCAGTACTTC.